A single sample is the source of the 14 T cell receptor beta chains below, sequenced in a study of somatic mutations in cytotoxic T cells in rheumatoid arthritis. Sequencing used immunoSEQ multiplex PCR; TCRdb keeps in-frame clones, though not all of them. In the table there are around 11,000 clones, 65% to 80% of which are singletons. Material for sequencing was CD8+ T cells sorted from blood. These TCRs come from an adult with rheumatoid arthritis.

Comments on this clone: The conserved phenylalanine or tryptophan normally closing the CDR3 is absent here, so this likely arose from a read error. This chain uses TRBV7-2 with TRBJ1-5, with no clear D. The CDR3 has 12 residues. Trimming took off 2 bases at V and 9 bases at J, with 8 bases between the two ends. CDR1 and CDR2 (germline): SGHTA, FQGNSA. The DNA of the CDR3 is TGTGCCAGCAGCTTATCCCCGGGGCCCCAGCATCTT. This codes for CASSLSPGPQHL.

The chain combines TRBV11-3 with TRBJ2-7; 7 positions agree with TRBD1. The germline V gene encodes CDR1 SGHNT and CDR2 YENEEA. This CDR3 contains 15 residues. V was pared by 5 bases and J by 5 bases, with 12 bases of the junction left unmatched. The DNA of the CDR3 is TGTGCCAGCAGCCCACTGATGAGACAGGGCAACGAGCAGTACTTC. It translates to CASSPLMRQGNEQYF.

This rearrangement joins TRBV11-2 to TRBJ1-1; D remains unclear. This CDR3 region has 13 residues. Looked up from germline, CDR1 is SGHAT and CDR2 is FQNNGV. V gave up 5 bases and J gave up 2 bases, with 9 bases separating them. The chain's CDR3 is CASSPAGNTEAFF. The CDR3 DNA follows: TGTGCCAGCAGCCCCGCCGGAAACACTGAAGCTTTCTTT.

This clone was detected only once. The chain couples TRBV6-1 to TRBJ1-2, with D possibly matching TRBD1 (5 bases). V lost 4 bases, J lost 4 bases, and 16 bases lay in between. The CDR3 extends over 15 amino acids. Per germline, CDR1 MNHNS and CDR2 SASEGT. CDR3 DNA sequence: TGTGCCAGCAGTGTGGATCAAGCAGGGTCCTATGGCTACACCTTC. This gives the protein CASSVDQAGSYGYTF.

The chain employs TRBV5-4 and TRBJ1-1; D call uncertain. Germline V gene lookup returns CDR1 SGHNT and CDR2 YYREEE (reference sequence). The CDR3 is made up of 15 amino acids. The V end lost 0 bases, the J end lost 3 bases, and 12 bases lay between the germline ends. CDR3 DNA sequence: TGTGCCAGCAGCTTGGGAGGGTTTGGGTACACTGAAGCTTTCTTT. It specifies CASSLGGFGYTEAFF.

This chain connects TRBV7-8 to TRBJ1-3; no firm D call. The length of the CDR3 is 14 residues. Trimming took off 7 bases at V and 0 bases at J, with 10 bases between the two ends. Germline-derived CDR1 and CDR2 are SGHVS and FQNEAQ. Here the CDR3 DNA reads TGTGCCAGCACCGAGGGTTCCTCTGGAAACACCATATATTTT. This codes for CASTEGSSGNTIYF.

The V call is TRBV29-1, the J call TRBJ1-5; D gene uncertain. Germline V gene sequence: CDR1 SQVTM, CDR2 ANQGSEA. The CDR3 is 14 residues long. V lost 6 bases and J lost 4, with 16 bases in between. The DNA of the CDR3 is TGCAGCGTCAATTTTGGGGATTTAAATCAGCCCCAGCATTTT. Protein product: CSVNFGDLNQPQHF.

The chain joins TRBV28 to TRBJ1-2; D is ambiguous. Germline V gene lookup returns CDR1 MDHEN and CDR2 SYDVKM. The CDR3 length is 14 residues. The V gene lost 4 bases and the J gene lost 6 bases, with 15 bases spanning the gap. CDR3: CASSYPYRSDGYTF. CDR3 sequence (DNA): TGTGCCAGCAGTTACCCGTATCGATCCGATGGCTACACCTTC.

The chain has TRBV27 and TRBJ2-7; D not resolved. Trimming pared 0 bases from V and 2 bases from J, leaving 5 bases between. The CDR3 covers 13 residues. CDR1 MNHEY and CDR2 SMNVEV come from the germline V gene (reference sequence). CDR3 sequence: CASSLSTPYEQYF. CDR3 DNA: TGTGCCAGCAGTTTATCGACCCCCTACGAGCAGTACTTC.

The rearrangement links TRBV5-6 to TRBJ2-7; unclear D gene. The germline V and J ends were trimmed by 2 bases and 1 base, with 4 bases remaining between them. The CDR3 contains 12 residues. Germline V CDR1 and CDR2: SGHDT, YYEEEE. This chain's CDR3 is CASSFGSYEQYF. CDR3 DNA sequence: TGTGCCAGCAGCTTTGGGTCCTACGAGCAGTACTTC.

This chain uses TRBV5-5 with TRBJ2-1, with 14 bases fitting TRBD2. The CDR3 is made up of 15 amino acids. Germline V CDR1 and CDR2: SGHKS, YYEKEE (reference sequence). J gave up 7 bases and V 4 bases, and 4 bases lay outside the gene matches. DNA for the CDR3: TGTGCCAGCAGCGATGGGACTAGCGGGGGTAATGAGCAGTTCTTC. This gives the protein CASSDGTSGGNEQFF.

The V gene is TRBV7-9, the J gene TRBJ2-7; weak D call: TRBD1 (6 bases). Trimming shortened V by 2 bases and J by 5 bases, and 13 bases separated the two germline ends. Germline CDR1 SEHNR, CDR2 FQNEAQ (reference sequence). The CDR3 is 14 amino acids. The CDR3 here is CASSLTGHKNEQYF. CDR3 DNA sequence: TGTGCCAGCAGCTTAACGGGACACAAAAACGAGCAGTACTTC.

The genes are TRBV29-1 and TRBJ1-1; 8 nucleotides align to TRBD1. The CDR3 totals 14 residues. Germline V gene sequence: CDR1 SQVTM, CDR2 ANQGSEA. After removal of 3 bases from V and 4 bases from J, the junction contained 7 bases not matched to a gene. CDR3 protein: CSVERQGSGTEAFF. DNA for the CDR3: TGCAGCGTTGAGAGACAGGGGAGTGGCACTGAAGCTTTCTTT.

In nucleotides, the CDR3 is TGTGCCAGCAGCCGGAGCGTCCTGGCTAACTATGGCTACACCTTC. Translated: CASSRSVLANYGYTF. The chain is built from TRBV7-2 and TRBJ1-2; the D is unclear. With 5 bases removed from V and 0 bases from J, the gap between germline ends came to 13 bases. Per the germline V gene, CDR1 is SGHTA and CDR2 is FQGNSA. The CDR3 sequence is 15 residues long.